What follows describes a single TCR beta chain. Its antigen is undetermined. These data are taken from a study of cytotoxic CD8 clonotypes in ibrutinib-treated CLL. Overall study findings and caveats: Baseline clonality, higher than in age-matched healthy donors, tracked circulating CD8+ T-cell counts. Sampling times (in sustained-remission versus progressing patients) were not the same.

The repertoire was sequenced with immunoSEQ multiplex PCR; TCRdb's copy has only in-frame clones and lacks some. The sample has over 150,000 clones; around 70% are singletons. V was cut by 3 bases and J by 3 bases, with 9 bases left in between. From germline, CDR1 is ENHRY and CDR2 SYGVKD. The CDR3 consists of 14 residues. The J gene is TRBJ1-5, the V gene TRBV10-3; D ambiguous. The sequence came from a human donor with chronic lymphocytic leukemia. The sequences come from PBMCs, collected after 24 months of ibrutinib treatment. The CDR3 DNA follows: TGTGCCATCAGTGACACCAAAATCAATCAGCCCCAGCATTTT. It specifies CAISDTKINQPQHF.